This T cell receptor (beta chain) came from a study of T cell clonotyping in hematopoietic cell transplantation. Time point in this sample: recipient sample about 28 days before transplant, after cytoreduction. Study outcomes and limitations: CD4 and CD8 repertoire contributions could not be separated without sorting. After transplant, recipient diversity fell while pathologically expanded clonotypes grew through day 180.

Turning to this clone: The antigen is undetermined.

Here immunoSEQ multiplex PCR was the method, and the copy in TCRdb shows in-frame clones only, minus some. The table includes roughly 44,000 clones, 85% detected once. This TCR was recovered from a man between 60 and 70 years old with acute myeloid leukemia. Some clones in this sample may be carry-over from other donors' samples. The sequencing used peripheral blood mononuclear cells, collected before stem cell transplant.

Here the CDR3 DNA reads TGTGCCAGCAGCTTAGTTGTTACGGGGAACGACGAGCAGTACTTC. It specifies CASSLVVTGNDEQYF. V is TRBV7-2 and J is TRBJ2-7; a possible D gene is TRBD2 (5 bases). Trimming removed 1 base at V and 5 bases at J, with 15 bases between. This CDR3 is 15 amino acids long. CDR1 is SGHTA, CDR2 FQGNSA, per germline. The full variable domain, with the rest looked up from reference TRBV7-2 and TRBJ2-7, is GAGVSQSPSNKVTEKGKDVELRCDPISGHTALYWYRQSLGQGLEFLIYFQGNSAPDKSGLPSDRFSAERTGGSVSTLTIQRTQQEDSAVYLCASSLVVTGNDEQYFGPGTRLTVT.